These 16 T cell receptor beta chains were all obtained from the same sample, sequenced in a study of blood T cells in healthy people across ages. Primed by a sample-barcoded 5' primer and a J-beta primer mix, a second PCR proceeded for 7 to 11 cycles. Using its own MiXCR run on the 5' RACE reads, TCRdb lists one record per CDR3 protein. This sample has about 1.1 million distinct CDR3 sequences; more than 30% occur once, and the top ten carry over 10%. Specimen: blood. These receptors came from a man between 18 and 35 years old in good health.

This chain connects TRBV27 to TRBJ2-1, with a tentative D call TRBD2 (6 bases). The CDR3 totals 13 residues. Germline CDR1 reads MNHEY; CDR2 reads SMNVEV (reference sequence). Trimming shortened V by 5 bases and J by 7 bases, and 12 bases separated the two germline ends. The CDR3 loop reads CASSQGGANEQFF. CDR3 nucleotides: TGTGCCAGCAGTCAAGGCGGGGCAAATGAGCAGTTCTTC.

This clonotype was seen many times. This sequence joins TRBV29-1 and TRBJ2-2; TRBD1 aligns across 7 bases. V trimming: 6 bases; J trimming: 5 bases; junction bases outside the gene matches: 3. CDR3 length: 12 amino acids. CDR1 is SQVTM, CDR2 ANQGSEA, per germline. The CDR3 reads CSVEGQTGELFF. The CDR3 DNA is TGCAGCGTAGAGGGACAGACCGGGGAGCTGTTTTTT.

Regarding this clonotype: A read error may account for a junction end that differs from germline. This rearrangement joins TRBV9 to TRBJ1-2; D ambiguous. The germline CDR1 and CDR2 sequences are SGDLS and YYNGEE. This CDR3 comprises 13 residues. The DNA for the CDR3 is TGTACCAGTAGCGTAGAAGGGAATAGTGGCTACACCTTC. Its protein product is CTSSVEGNSGYTF.

The V and J genes are TRBV12-3 or TRBV12-4 and TRBJ1-2; no reliable D call. The CDR3 runs to 18 residues. V was clipped by 5 bases and J by 7 bases, with 29 bases between them. The CDR3 nucleotides read TGTGCCAGCAGTCCGACGCGAGGGAAGCGGTTACCGCAACTTGGCTACACCTTC. This gives the protein CASSPTRGKRLPQLGYTF.

This clonotype was picked up one time. Being one base from a much bigger clone, this may be a read error. V usage is TRBV29-1 and J usage is TRBJ1-2; D might be TRBD1 (5 bases). The CDR3 loop spans 13 amino acids. CDR1 is SQVTM, CDR2 ANQGSEA, per germline. The V gene lost 6 bases and the J gene lost 6 bases, with 17 bases spanning the gap. The CDR3 sequence: CSVTGTVDDGYTF. CDR3 in DNA: TGCAGCGTCACAGGCACCGTGGATGATGGCTACACCTTC.

CDR3 protein: CASSQTVATEAFF. CDR3 sequence (DNA): TGTGCCAGCAGCCAGACAGTGGCCACTGAAGCTTTCTTT. The chain has TRBV7-6 and TRBJ1-1; weak D call: TRBD1 (5 bases). Per germline, CDR1 SGHVS and CDR2 FNYEAQ. The CDR3 has 13 amino acids. The V end was cut by 5 bases, the J end by 4 bases, with 11 bases between. The variable domain in full, completed from reference TRBV7-6 and TRBJ1-1, reads GAGVSQSPRYKVTKRGQDVALRCDPISGHVSLYWYRQALGQGPEFLTYFNYEAQQDKSGLPNDRFSAERPEGSISTLTIQRTEQRDSAMYRCASSQTVATEAFFGQGTRLTVV.

This clonotype came up a few times. The rearrangement uses TRBV20-1 and TRBJ2-1; no definite D call. Germline values: CDR1 DFQATT, CDR2 SNEGSKA (reference sequence). CDR3 size: 13 residues. V lost 3 bases, J lost 7 bases, and 13 bases lay in between. The CDR3 sequence: CSASPPPRNEQFF. DNA of the CDR3: TGCAGTGCTAGTCCCCCCCCACGGAATGAGCAGTTCTTC.

The chain carries TRBV6-2 or TRBV6-3 and TRBJ2-5, with 7 bases matching TRBD1. Germline V gene lookup returns CDR1 MNHEY and CDR2 SVGEGT. V lost 7 bases and J lost 7; bases outside the gene matches: 9. CDR3 length equals 13 residues. The CDR3 loop reads CASNSGQAGTQYF. The CDR3 bases are TGTGCCAGCAACTCTGGACAGGCGGGGACCCAGTACTTC.

The V call is TRBV7-2, the J call TRBJ1-5; perhaps TRBD1 as D (6 bases). The V gene lost 1 base and the J gene lost 2 bases, with 9 bases spanning the gap. This CDR3 is built from 15 residues. The germline V gene encodes CDR1 SGHTA and CDR2 FQGNSA. CDR3 bases: TGTGCCAGCAGCTTAGATTGGGGGCGCAATCAGCCCCAGCATTTT. It translates to CASSLDWGRNQPQHF.

This clonotype was observed a single time. The V gene is TRBV27, the J gene TRBJ2-2; 7 nucleotides agree with TRBD1. The CDR3 contains 16 residues. The V gene end was trimmed by 5 bases and the J gene end by 6 bases; junction bases not matched to a gene: 12. The germline CDR1 and CDR2 sequences are MNHEY and SMNVEV (reference sequence). The CDR3 DNA follows: TGTGCCAGCAGTCAGATTACAGGGGACGGGCCCGGGGAGCTGTTTTTT. Translated: CASSQITGDGPGELFF.

The chain couples TRBV6-5 to TRBJ1-2; D might be TRBD1 (5 bases). The CDR3 spans 14 residues. V dropped 0 bases and J dropped 11 bases, with 16 bases sitting between them. From germline, CDR1 is MNHEY and CDR2 SVGAGI. In nucleotides, the CDR3 is TGTGCCAGCAGTTACTCAGGGCAGGGTGGGAGGTACACCTTC. It yields the protein CASSYSGQGGRYTF.

V usage is TRBV20-1 and J usage is TRBJ1-4; TRBD1 matches 8 bases. Germline V gives CDR1 DFQATT, CDR2 SNEGSKA (reference sequence). Trimming removed 0 bases from V and 0 bases from J; junction bases left unmatched: 3. This CDR3 has 16 amino acids. CDR3 sequence (DNA): TGCAGTGCTAGAGATCAGGGGGCCTCAACTAATGAAAAACTGTTTTTT. Translation gives CSARDQGASTNEKLFF.

For the CDR3, the DNA is TGCAGCGTATCGGACAGAAATCAGCCCCAGCATTTT. It is translated as CSVSDRNQPQHF. The V and J genes are TRBV29-1 and TRBJ1-5, with TRBD1 as a possible D gene (6 bases). Germline loops: CDR1 SQVTM, CDR2 ANQGSEA. The CDR3 extends over 12 amino acids. V shed 6 bases and J shed 4 bases, with 10 bases lying between them.

This clonotype was seen a handful of times. The V and J genes are TRBV20-1 and TRBJ1-1; D perhaps matches TRBD1 (6 bases). Between the trimmed V and J ends, which lost 5 bases and 5 bases, there was a span of 18 bases. Germline values: CDR1 DFQATT, CDR2 SNEGSKA (reference sequence). This CDR3 is 14 amino acids long. CDR3 bases: TGCAGTGCTCGAAAAGGACAGTCGGGGACTGAAGCTTTCTTT. Its translation is CSARKGQSGTEAFF.

This sequence joins TRBV30 and TRBJ2-1; D might be TRBD1 (6 bases). The CDR3 spans 14 residues. The ends were cut back, 7 bases at V and 5 bases at J, with 18 bases in the middle. The germline V gene has CDR1 GTSNPN and CDR2 SVGIG (reference sequence). Here the CDR3 reads CASSGAWDNNEQFF. CDR3 bases: TGTGCCTCCTCCGGAGCCTGGGACAACAATGAGCAGTTCTTC.

This rearrangement joins TRBV7-9 to TRBJ1-1; no clear D. Trimming pared 0 bases from V and 11 bases from J, leaving 7 bases between. The CDR3 spans 11 residues. Germline V gene sequence: CDR1 SEHNR, CDR2 FQNEAQ (reference sequence). This chain's CDR3 is CASSLAGDAFF. The CDR3 DNA sequence: TGTGCCAGCAGCTTAGCTGGGGATGCTTTCTTT.